This passage covers 18 T cell receptor beta chains from one sample sequenced in a study of blood T cells in healthy people across ages. Then a second PCR, running roughly 6 to 12 cycles, was carried out with a sample-barcoded 5' primer and a J-beta primer mix. TCRdb recomputed calls from the 5' RACE reads with MiXCR, one row per CDR3 protein. The sample has roughly 900,000 distinct CDR3 sequences; 29% are singletons. Sequenced sample: blood. The receptors originated from a woman aged 80 or over in good health.

The CDR3, as DNA: TGTGCCAGCAGCAACCTAGCGGGGCAAGAGACCCAGTACTTC. It is translated as CASSNLAGQETQYF. V and J are TRBV9 and TRBJ2-5; 9 bases line up with TRBD2. The CDR3 sequence is 14 residues long. Germline values: CDR1 SGDLS, CDR2 YYNGEE. With V trimmed by 4 bases and J by 2 bases, 3 bases remained unmatched.

This clonotype was counted many times. This rearrangement joins TRBV7-2 to TRBJ2-7, with TRBD1 as a possible D gene (6 bases). Germline CDR1 and CDR2: SGHTA and FQGNSA. This CDR3 comprises 14 residues. V was pared by 5 bases and J by 3 bases, with 14 bases between. CDR3 loop: CASSPDTGHYEQYF. CDR3 sequence (DNA): TGTGCCAGCAGCCCTGATACAGGGCACTACGAGCAGTACTTC.

V usage is TRBV9 and J usage is TRBJ2-1; D may correspond to TRBD1 or TRBD2 (5 bases each). Germline loops: CDR1 SGDLS, CDR2 YYNGEE. V dropped 0 bases and J dropped 6 bases, with 16 bases sitting between them. CDR3 length: 16 amino acids. CDR3 bases: TGTGCCAGCAGCGTAGAAGAGGGGATACTGGGCAATGAGCAGTTCTTC. The encoded protein is CASSVEEGILGNEQFF.

As to this clonotype: An end of the junction does not agree with germline; a read error may underlie this. The gene calls are TRBV27 and TRBJ2-1; 12 bases are a match to TRBD2. The CDR3 totals 15 residues. The germline gives CDR1 MNHEY, CDR2 SMNVEV (reference sequence). The CDR3 protein is CASILLAGGYNEQFF. DNA for the CDR3: TGTGCCAGCATTTTACTAGCGGGAGGCTACAATGAGCAGTTCTTC.

This clonotype has just a few counts. It may be a read error: a sequence one base away is much more abundant. The chain employs TRBV7-9 and TRBJ2-1; possible D gene TRBD1, 6 bases. The DNA end lines up better with TRBJ2-7; the J call may be wrong. Germline V gene lookup returns CDR1 SEHNR and CDR2 FQNEAQ (reference sequence). This CDR3 comprises 16 residues. The CDR3 coding sequence is TGTGCCAGCAGCACGCGGACAGTGAGCTCCTACAATGAGCAGTACTTC. Protein sequence: CASSTRTVSSYNEQYF.

This chain connects TRBV20-1 to TRBJ1-5; D unresolved. V lost 4 bases, J lost 0 bases, and 7 bases lay in between. Germline values: CDR1 DFQATT, CDR2 SNEGSKA (reference sequence). The length of the CDR3 is 13 residues. The CDR3 loop is CSAIVNSNQPQHF. The CDR3, as DNA: TGCAGTGCTATTGTAAATAGCAATCAGCCCCAGCATTTT.

This clonotype was seen a handful of times. In DNA, the CDR3 is TGTGCCAGCACCTCGTCTCAGGGGAACTATGGCTACACCTTC. Protein: CASTSSQGNYGYTF. The chain uses TRBV12-3 or TRBV12-4 and TRBJ1-2; weak D call: TRBD1 (6 bases). This CDR3 contains 14 residues. Trimming took 7 bases from V and 2 from J, leaving 14 bases between them.

J is TRBJ1-4 and V is TRBV5-1, with a possible D match to TRBD1 (5 bases). The V gene's germline CDR1 is SGHRS and CDR2 YFSETQ. The V end lost 7 bases, the J end lost 1 base, and 11 bases lay between the germline ends. The CDR3 extends over 14 amino acids. CDR3 nucleotides: TGCGCCAGCCGACCGGGGGTAACTAATGAAAAACTGTTTTTT. It codes for CASRPGVTNEKLFF.

This clonotype was observed many times. The chain recombines TRBV4-3 with TRBJ2-7, with D unresolved. This CDR3 is built from 13 residues. Germline CDR1 is LGHNA and CDR2 is YSLEER. V dropped 0 bases and J dropped 3 bases, with 6 bases sitting between them. The chain's CDR3 is CASSQEMGYEQYF. CDR3 bases: TGCGCCAGCAGCCAAGAGATGGGCTACGAGCAGTACTTC.

This clonotype was found many times. This chain links TRBV7-2 with TRBJ2-1; 10 bases align to TRBD1. Germline CDR1 is SGHTA and CDR2 is FQGNSA. The CDR3 runs to 15 residues. V lost 5 bases to trimming and J lost 3 bases; unmatched junction nucleotides: 4. CDR3 sequence: CASSLRDRGYNEQFF. DNA of the CDR3: TGTGCCAGCAGCCTCCGGGACAGGGGCTACAATGAGCAGTTCTTC.

The CDR3 sequence is CSVGGGVGGPGGTEAFF. The CDR3 DNA follows: TGCAGTGTTGGAGGGGGGGTCGGGGGGCCCGGAGGCACTGAAGCTTTCTTT. The chain employs TRBV20-1 and TRBJ1-1, with D possibly TRBD1 on 6 matching bases. Germline CDR1 is DFQATT and CDR2 is SNEGSKA (reference sequence). V shed 7 bases and J shed 4 bases, with 28 bases lying between them. The CDR3 runs 17 residues.

This clonotype was seen ten or more times. The genes are TRBV29-1 and TRBJ2-3, with 9 bases aligning to TRBD2. CDR1 is SQVTM, CDR2 ANQGSEA, per germline. The CDR3 loop spans 14 amino acids. Trimming removed 4 bases from V and 1 base from J; junction bases left unmatched: 3. CDR3 DNA: TGCAGCGTTGTGGGACTAGCAGGCACAGATACGCAGTATTTT. Translating gives CSVVGLAGTDTQYF.

This clonotype was counted only a few times. A clone one base away is much larger, so this may be a read error. The chain employs TRBV28 and TRBJ2-7; D unresolved. The CDR3 totals 11 residues. Germline V CDR1 and CDR2: MDHEN, SYDVKM. DNA for the CDR3: TGTGTCAGCAGCCCACGGGACGAGCAGTACTTC. This codes for CVSSPRDEQYF. Complete variable domain (other parts from reference TRBV28 and TRBJ2-7): DVKVTQSSRYLVKRTGEKVFLECVQDMDHENMFWYRQDPGLGLRLIYFSYDVKMKEKGDIPEGYSVSREKKERFSLILESASTNQTSMYLCVSSPRDEQYFGPGTRLTVT.

CDR3 sequence: CASSGGGTAGLRSNQPQHF. CDR3 nucleotides: TGTGCCAGCAGTGGGGGGGGGACAGCCGGTTTGCGGAGCAATCAGCCCCAGCATTTT. V gene TRBV2 combines with J gene TRBJ1-5; 7 nucleotides match TRBD1. The CDR3 has 19 residues. After removal of 4 bases from V and 1 base from J, the junction contained 16 bases not matched to a gene. Per the germline V gene, CDR1 is SNHLY and CDR2 is FYNNEI.

This chain links TRBV5-1 with TRBJ2-2, with TRBD1 identical over 9 bases. The germline V gene encodes CDR1 SGHRS and CDR2 YFSETQ. The CDR3 covers 15 residues. Trimming cost V 2 bases and J 7 bases; bases outside gene matches: 6. CDR3 in amino acids: CASSLQGATGGELFF. CDR3 sequence (DNA): TGCGCCAGCAGCTTACAGGGGGCGACTGGCGGGGAGCTGTTTTTT.

This clonotype has just a few counts. This rearrangement joins TRBV6-6 to TRBJ2-1; tentatively, D is TRBD1 (5 bases). Trimming left V 0 bases short and J 9 bases short, with 12 bases between. The CDR3 is made up of 14 amino acids. Germline values: CDR1 MNHNY, CDR2 SVGAGI (reference sequence). CDR3 sequence: CASSYSRQGIEQFF. CDR3 nucleotide sequence: TGTGCCAGCAGTTACTCGAGGCAGGGTATTGAGCAGTTCTTC.

Only a few counts were recorded for this clonotype. J is TRBJ1-2 and V is TRBV6-2 or TRBV6-3, with D unresolved. Germline V CDR1 and CDR2: MNHEY, SVGEGT. This CDR3 is built from 13 residues. V was trimmed by 5 bases and J by 7 bases, leaving 14 bases between them. The CDR3 reads CASSDPGKGGYTF. CDR3 nucleotide sequence: TGTGCCAGCAGTGATCCGGGAAAGGGTGGCTACACCTTC.

This clonotype was recorded at least ten times. The rearrangement links TRBV7-2 to TRBJ2-3, with a weak D call TRBD2 (5 bases). V lost 5 bases and J 0 bases, leaving 12 bases between the germline ends. Germline V gene data show CDR1 as SGHTA and CDR2 as FQGNSA. The CDR3 contains 15 residues. The DNA for the CDR3 is TGTGCCAGCAGCGTTATTAGCGCCAGCACAGATACGCAGTATTTT. This codes for CASSVISASTDTQYF. Together with reference TRBV7-2 and TRBJ2-3, the CDR3 gives the full variable domain: GAGVSQSPSNKVTEKGKDVELRCDPISGHTALYWYRQSLGQGLEFLIYFQGNSAPDKSGLPSDRFSAERTGGSVSTLTIQRTQQEDSAVYLCASSVISASTDTQYFGPGTRLTVL.